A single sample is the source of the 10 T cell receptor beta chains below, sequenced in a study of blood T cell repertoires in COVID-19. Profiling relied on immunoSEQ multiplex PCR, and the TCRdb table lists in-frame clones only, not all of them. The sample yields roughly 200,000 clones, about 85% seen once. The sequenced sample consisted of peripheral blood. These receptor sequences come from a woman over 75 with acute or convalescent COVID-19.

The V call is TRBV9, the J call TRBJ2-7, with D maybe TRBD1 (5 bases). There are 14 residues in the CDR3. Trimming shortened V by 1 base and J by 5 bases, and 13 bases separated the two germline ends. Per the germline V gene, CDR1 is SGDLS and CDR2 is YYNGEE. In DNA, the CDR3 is TGTGCCAGCAGCGTATCTGCAGGGTCCGACGAGCAGTACTTC. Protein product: CASSVSAGSDEQYF.

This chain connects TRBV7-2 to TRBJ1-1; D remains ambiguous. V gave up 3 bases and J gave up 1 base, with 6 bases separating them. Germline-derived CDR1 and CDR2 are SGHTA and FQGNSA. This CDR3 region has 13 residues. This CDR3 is CASSFEGNTEAFF. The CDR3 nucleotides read TGTGCCAGCAGCTTTGAGGGGAACACTGAAGCTTTCTTT.

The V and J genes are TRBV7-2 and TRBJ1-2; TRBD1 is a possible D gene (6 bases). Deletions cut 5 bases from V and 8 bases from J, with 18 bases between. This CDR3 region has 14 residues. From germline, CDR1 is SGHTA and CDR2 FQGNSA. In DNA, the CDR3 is TGTGCCAGCAGCCCTGGATCAGGGGTTCGCGGCTACACCTTC. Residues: CASSPGSGVRGYTF.

The CDR3 bases are TGTGCCAGCAGAACAGGGGAGGCCTATGGCTACACCTTC. Amino acid sequence: CASRTGEAYGYTF. This chain links TRBV6-5 with TRBJ1-2; 7 bases match TRBD1. V lost 6 bases to trimming and J lost 4 bases; unmatched junction nucleotides: 5. Germline V lookup: CDR1 MNHEY, CDR2 SVGAGI. This CDR3 region has 13 residues.

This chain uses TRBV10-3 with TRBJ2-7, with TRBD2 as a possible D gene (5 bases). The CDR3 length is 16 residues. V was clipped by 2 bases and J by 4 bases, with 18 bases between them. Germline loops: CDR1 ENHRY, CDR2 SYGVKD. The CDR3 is CAISEGESRRRYEQYF. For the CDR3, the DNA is TGTGCCATCAGTGAGGGGGAGTCAAGGCGCCGATACGAGCAGTACTTC.

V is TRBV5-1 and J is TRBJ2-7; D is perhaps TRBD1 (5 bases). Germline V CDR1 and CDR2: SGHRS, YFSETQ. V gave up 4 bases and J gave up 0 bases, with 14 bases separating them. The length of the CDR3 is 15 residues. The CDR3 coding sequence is TGCGCCAGCAGCGTTGTTGGGGCCGGCTCCTACGAGCAGTACTTC. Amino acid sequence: CASSVVGAGSYEQYF.

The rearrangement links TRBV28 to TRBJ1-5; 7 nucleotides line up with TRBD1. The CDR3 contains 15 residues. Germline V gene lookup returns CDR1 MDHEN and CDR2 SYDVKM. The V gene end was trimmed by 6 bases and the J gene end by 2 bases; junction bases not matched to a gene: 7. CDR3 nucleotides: TGTGCCAGCAGGCCCCGGGACAGACGCAATCAGCCCCAGCATTTT. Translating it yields CASRPRDRRNQPQHF.

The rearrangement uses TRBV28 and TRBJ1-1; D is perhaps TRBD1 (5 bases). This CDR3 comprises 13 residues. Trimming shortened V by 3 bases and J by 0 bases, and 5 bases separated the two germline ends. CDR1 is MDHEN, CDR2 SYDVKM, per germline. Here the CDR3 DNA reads TGTGCCAGCAGTTTGGACATGAACACTGAAGCTTTCTTT. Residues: CASSLDMNTEAFF.

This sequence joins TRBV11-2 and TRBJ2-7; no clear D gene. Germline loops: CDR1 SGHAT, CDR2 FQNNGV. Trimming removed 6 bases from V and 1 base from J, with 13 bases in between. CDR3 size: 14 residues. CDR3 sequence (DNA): TGTGCCAGCAGTCTATGGGCAGCTTCCTACGAGCAGTACTTC. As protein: CASSLWAASYEQYF.

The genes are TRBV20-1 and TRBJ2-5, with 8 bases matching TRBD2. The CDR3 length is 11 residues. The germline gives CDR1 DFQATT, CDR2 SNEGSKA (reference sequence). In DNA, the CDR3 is TGCCCCGGGGGGGATCAAGAGACCCAGTACTTC. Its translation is CPGGDQETQYF.